These 20 T cell receptor beta chains came from one sample sequenced in a study of CD8 T cells in Susac syndrome. RNA, at about 0.45 to 1 ug, was reverse transcribed with random hexamers. TCRdb re-analysed the immunoSEQ multiplex PCR reads in MiXCR, keeping a single row per CDR3 protein. The table shows hundreds of thousands of distinct CDR3 sequences, with 92% occurring only once. The source material was CD8+ T cells from PBMCs. These receptors were taken from a human donor with multiple sclerosis.

This chain connects TRBV6-2 or TRBV6-3 to TRBJ2-5; 11 bases are shared with TRBD2. Unmatched junction bases numbered 13, after V lost 8 bases and J lost 5 bases. The CDR3 has 16 amino acids. The V gene's germline CDR1 is MNHEY and CDR2 SVGEGT. In nucleotides, the CDR3 is TGTGCCAGCGGAATTAAAACTAGCGGGAGACGGGAGACCCAGTACTTC. Its protein product is CASGIKTSGRRETQYF.

This rearrangement joins TRBV6-5 to TRBJ1-1; D is unclear. Looked up from germline, CDR1 is MNHEY and CDR2 is SVGAGI. Trimming removed 5 bases from V and 0 bases from J, with 13 bases in between. This CDR3 has 15 residues. CDR3 in amino acids: CASSPRWVVNTEAFF. For the CDR3, the DNA is TGTGCCAGCAGTCCACGGTGGGTTGTGAACACTGAAGCTTTCTTT.

This clonotype was observed once. The chain has TRBV7-9 and TRBJ2-7; D is tentatively TRBD1 or TRBD2 (5 bases each). Trimming removed 5 bases at V and 2 bases at J, with 16 bases between. Per the germline V gene, CDR1 is SEHNR and CDR2 is FQNEAQ (reference sequence). The CDR3 is 15 residues long. CDR3 loop: CASSPPGTGTYEQYF. The CDR3 DNA sequence: TGTGCCAGCAGCCCACCCGGGACGGGGACCTACGAGCAGTACTTC.

The chain employs TRBV4-1 and TRBJ2-2; 8 bases are shared with TRBD2. The junction had 7 bases not matched to a gene; V was cut back by 4 bases and J by 6 bases. The germline V gene encodes CDR1 MGHRA and CDR2 YSYEKL. The CDR3 covers 15 residues. The CDR3: CASSPGLALAGELFF. The CDR3 DNA reads as TGCGCCAGCAGCCCCGGACTAGCCCTTGCCGGGGAGCTGTTTTTT.

The rearrangement uses TRBV25-1 and TRBJ1-2; D remains unclear. Trimming cost V 4 bases and J 4 bases, with 7 bases left between them. CDR1 and CDR2 (germline): MGHDK, SYGVNS. CDR3 length equals 12 residues. Written as DNA, the CDR3 is TGTGCCAGCAGTGGGCGCCCCTATGGCTACACCTTC. Translation gives CASSGRPYGYTF.

The V and J genes are TRBV19 and TRBJ2-3; no clear D. Trimming pared 0 bases from V and 2 bases from J, leaving 15 bases between. Germline-derived CDR1 and CDR2 are LNHDA and SQIVND (reference sequence). CDR3 length equals 17 residues. The CDR3 DNA sequence: TGTGCCAGTAGTATAGATCGTTGGGTCGGATCCACAGATACGCAGTATTTT. Amino acid sequence: CASSIDRWVGSTDTQYF.

The genes are TRBV9 and TRBJ1-1; D call uncertain. Germline CDR1 is SGDLS and CDR2 is YYNGEE. The CDR3 totals 14 residues. V dropped 0 bases and J dropped 0 bases, with 6 bases sitting between them. CDR3 region: CASSVDELNTEAFF. The CDR3 DNA reads TGTGCCAGCAGCGTAGATGAACTGAACACTGAAGCTTTCTTT.

V gene TRBV24-1 combines with J gene TRBJ2-3; TRBD2 aligns across 16 bases. The V and J ends lost 4 bases and 1 base, in that order; junction bases with no gene match: 4. This CDR3 has 18 amino acids. From germline, CDR1 is KGHDR and CDR2 SFDVKD. For the CDR3, the DNA is TGTGCCACCAGTGACACCGGGACTAGCGGGGGGGGCACAGATACGCAGTATTTT. As protein: CATSDTGTSGGGTDTQYF.

CDR3 coding DNA: TGTGCCAGCAGTTACGGGACTAGCGGGGGATATGAGCAGTTCTTC. Translating it yields CASSYGTSGGYEQFF. The rearrangement joins TRBV12-3 or TRBV12-4 to TRBJ2-1; 14 nucleotides agree with TRBD2. V gave up 4 bases and J gave up 8 bases; unmatched junction bases: 4. The CDR3 contains 15 residues.

The genes are TRBV5-1 and TRBJ2-3, with D unclear. The germline V gene encodes CDR1 SGHRS and CDR2 YFSETQ. The CDR3 has 14 amino acids. V dropped 1 base and J dropped 1 base, with 7 bases sitting between them. Written as DNA, the CDR3 is TGCGCCAGCAGCTTGCGGCTCGGCACAGATACGCAGTATTTT. It codes for CASSLRLGTDTQYF.

The gene calls are TRBV6-5 and TRBJ1-3; D not resolved. Trimming cost V 4 bases and J 2 bases, with 6 bases left between them. The CDR3 extends over 13 amino acids. The germline V gene has CDR1 MNHEY and CDR2 SVGAGI. Here the CDR3 reads CASSLLTGNTIYF. Here the CDR3 DNA reads TGTGCCAGCAGTTTACTTACTGGAAACACCATATATTTT.

The count of this clonotype is one. This chain links TRBV7-9 with TRBJ2-7; a possible D gene is TRBD2 (5 bases). Germline CDR1 is SEHNR and CDR2 is FQNEAQ (reference sequence). Between the trimmed V and J ends, which lost 5 bases and 4 bases, there was a span of 12 bases. CDR3 length: 13 amino acids. CDR3 sequence reads: CASSPRGEYEQYF. For the CDR3, the DNA is TGTGCCAGCAGCCCCCGGGGAGAGTACGAGCAGTACTTC.

This clonotype was picked up one time. This sequence joins TRBV24-1 and TRBJ2-3; 12 positions agree with TRBD2. This CDR3 contains 15 residues. J gave up 9 bases and V 3 bases, and 6 bases lay outside the gene matches. Germline lookup yields CDR1 KGHDR and CDR2 SFDVKD. The CDR3 coding sequence is TGTGCCACCAGTGATCCGACTAGCGGGGGTGGAACGCAGTATTTT. Its translation: CATSDPTSGGGTQYF.

The chain employs TRBV4-3 and TRBJ2-5; 9 nucleotides line up with TRBD2. The CDR3 extends over 18 amino acids. V dropped 0 bases and J dropped 5; count of bases not matched to a gene: 13. Germline V gene data show CDR1 as LGHNA and CDR2 as YSLEER. The CDR3 nucleotides read TGCGCCAGCAGCCAAGATGTGACTAGCGGAATTCCGGCGGAGACCCAGTACTTC. Its protein is CASSQDVTSGIPAETQYF.

V is TRBV27 and J is TRBJ1-1; the match to TRBD1 covers 11 bases. Germline V gives CDR1 MNHEY, CDR2 SMNVEV (reference sequence). The CDR3 is made up of 16 amino acids. V lost 0 bases and J lost 1; bases outside the gene matches: 1. The CDR3 bases are TGTGCCAGCAGTTTATCGGGACAGGGGGGGAACACTGAAGCTTTCTTT. Its protein product is CASSLSGQGGNTEAFF.

The rearrangement uses TRBV7-8 and TRBJ1-1; D might be TRBD1 (6 bases). The CDR3 spans 14 residues. CDR1 SGHVS and CDR2 FQNEAQ come from the germline V gene. Trimming left V 6 bases short and J 0 bases short, with 11 bases between. Here the CDR3 reads CASRTGQLNTEAFF. CDR3 nucleotides: TGTGCCAGCAGGACAGGACAGTTGAACACTGAAGCTTTCTTT.

This clonotype was seen just once. V and J are TRBV29-1 and TRBJ2-2; 13 positions agree with TRBD2. Germline loops: CDR1 SQVTM, CDR2 ANQGSEA. The CDR3 runs to 15 residues. V was pared by 6 bases and J by 5 bases, with 6 bases of the junction left unmatched. DNA of the CDR3: TGCAGCGTCGGACTAGCGGGAGTGAGGACCGGGGAGCTGTTTTTT. Residues: CSVGLAGVRTGELFF.

The chain uses TRBV27 and TRBJ2-1; D is unclear. V was shortened by 0 bases and J by 2 bases, with 8 bases between the two germline ends. The CDR3 loop spans 15 amino acids. Germline CDR1 MNHEY, CDR2 SMNVEV (reference sequence). CDR3 sequence (DNA): TGTGCCAGCAGTTTATCGGGTTTCCCCTACAATGAGCAGTTCTTC. It encodes CASSLSGFPYNEQFF.

The chain uses TRBV6-2 or TRBV6-3 and TRBJ2-7, with D possibly matching TRBD2 (6 bases). Germline V gene lookup returns CDR1 MNHEY and CDR2 SVGEGT. There are 15 residues in the CDR3. With 6 bases removed from V and 4 bases from J, the gap between germline ends came to 19 bases. CDR3 coding DNA: TGTGCCAGCAGCCCGGGACTGCTACTCTTATACGAGCAGTACTTC. Translated, it gives CASSPGLLLLYEQYF.

This clonotype appeared a single time. V and J are TRBV4-3 and TRBJ1-2; 12 nucleotides agree with TRBD1. This CDR3 region has 18 residues. CDR1 and CDR2 (germline): LGHNA, YSLEER. J lost 4 bases, V lost 1 base, and 10 bases had no gene match. The CDR3 reads CASSQGTGQGAPVYGYTF. CDR3 sequence (DNA): TGCGCCAGCAGCCAAGGGACGGGACAGGGGGCCCCTGTCTATGGCTACACCTTC.